The 16 T cell receptor beta chains listed next were all sequenced from one sample in a study of OX40 agonist ivuxolimab in advanced cancers. Produced via immunoSEQ multiplex PCR; TCRdb's table is partial and in-frame only. The table has 25,000 to 35,000 clones, roughly 84% seen once. The specimen comprised CD4+ or CD8+ T cells sorted from blood, sampled in a trial of the OX40 agonist ivuxolimab. The receptors come from an adult with an advanced solid tumor such as melanoma, head and neck, liver or kidney cancer.

The genes are TRBV27 and TRBJ2-3; 9 bases align to TRBD1. This CDR3 has 16 amino acids. Trimming took 5 bases from V and 2 from J; bases not matched to a gene: 8. The germline gives CDR1 MNHEY, CDR2 SMNVEV (reference sequence). The CDR3 bases are TGTGCCAGCAGTCCCACAGGGGGCCTCCCCACAGATACGCAGTATTTT. Encoded protein: CASSPTGGLPTDTQYF.

V is TRBV7-6 and J is TRBJ2-1; D is ambiguous. This CDR3 is built from 12 residues. The germline V gene has CDR1 SGHVS and CDR2 FNYEAQ. The V gene lost 6 bases and the J gene lost 5 bases, with 8 bases spanning the gap. The DNA for the CDR3 is TGTGCCAGCAGTTCCACGCACAATGAGCAGTTCTTC. Translation gives CASSSTHNEQFF.

The gene calls are TRBV28 and TRBJ2-3; TRBD2 matches at 8 bases. The CDR3 is 16 amino acids. Germline trimming cut 2 bases from V and 2 bases from J; bases unmatched to any gene: 6. Germline V gene data show CDR1 as MDHEN and CDR2 as SYDVKM. CDR3 protein: CASSLGASGFTDTQYF. DNA of the CDR3: TGTGCCAGCAGTTTAGGCGCTAGCGGGTTCACAGATACGCAGTATTTT.

The rearrangement links TRBV5-6 to TRBJ1-1; perhaps TRBD1 as D (5 bases). There are 15 residues in the CDR3. Trimming cost V 1 base and J 2 bases, with 12 bases left between them. Germline V gene sequence: CDR1 SGHDT, CDR2 YYEEEE. As DNA, the CDR3 is TGTGCCAGCAGCTTGATGTTGCAGGGAAACACTGAAGCTTTCTTT. Amino acids: CASSLMLQGNTEAFF. The full variable domain, in which reference TRBV5-6 and TRBJ1-1 provide the parts outside the CDR3, is DAGVTQSPTHLIKTRGQQVTLRCSPKSGHDTVSWYQQALGQGPQFIFQYYEEEERQRGNFPDRFSGHQFPNYSSELNVNALLLGDSALYLCASSLMLQGNTEAFFGQGTRLTVV.

The rearrangement joins TRBV21-1 to TRBJ1-5; TRBD1 is taken as the D call from the table, unchecked against the DNA. TRBV21-1 is flagged as a pseudogene. CDR3 length: 16 residues. For the CDR3, the DNA is TGTGCCAGCAGCAAAGGAACAGGGATAAGCAATCAGCCCCAGCATTTT. Translated, it gives CASSKGTGISNQPQHF.

The chain recombines TRBV9 with TRBJ2-5, with a tentative D call TRBD1 (6 bases). The CDR3 runs to 15 residues. Trimming shortened V by 0 bases and J by 2 bases, and 11 bases separated the two germline ends. Germline values: CDR1 SGDLS, CDR2 YYNGEE. The DNA for the CDR3 is TGTGCCAGCAGCGTAGAGTTCGACAGGCAAGAGACCCAGTACTTC. It specifies CASSVEFDRQETQYF. Drawing the rest from reference TRBV9 and TRBJ2-5, the complete variable domain is DSGVTQTPKHLITATGQRVTLRCSPRSGDLSVYWYQQSLDQGLQFLIQYYNGEERAKGNILERFSAQQFPDLHSELNLSSLELGDSALYFCASSVEFDRQETQYFGPGTRLLVL.

The chain carries TRBV5-4 and TRBJ2-1, with TRBD2 matching 7 bases. Germline CDR1 reads SGHNT; CDR2 reads YYREEE (reference sequence). The CDR3 covers 18 residues. With V trimmed by 4 bases and J by 3 bases, 16 bases remained unmatched. The CDR3 loop reads CASSASSGPRTYYNEQFF. CDR3 coding DNA: TGTGCCAGCAGCGCGTCTAGCGGCCCCCGGACCTACTACAATGAGCAGTTCTTC. The entire variable domain, with the rest obtained from reference TRBV5-4 and TRBJ2-1, is as follows: ETGVTQSPTHLIKTRGQQVTLRCSSQSGHNTVSWYQQALGQGPQFIFQYYREEENGRGNFPPRFSGLQFPNYSSELNVNALELDDSALYLCASSASSGPRTYYNEQFFGPGTRLTVL.

The chain has TRBV19 and TRBJ1-1; 7 bases map to TRBD1. CDR3 size: 13 residues. In germline, CDR1 is LNHDA, CDR2 SQIVND (reference sequence). The V gene end was trimmed by 6 bases and the J gene end by 4 bases; junction bases not matched to a gene: 5. The CDR3 DNA is TGTGCCAGTAGCCTTGACAGGGTCACTGAAGCTTTCTTT. The encoded protein is CASSLDRVTEAFF.

The rearrangement links TRBV9 to TRBJ2-1; TRBD2 matches at 8 bases. V dropped 0 bases and J dropped 3; count of bases not matched to a gene: 8. Germline V gene lookup returns CDR1 SGDLS and CDR2 YYNGEE. This CDR3 comprises 17 residues. The CDR3: CASSVVVSGESYNEQFF. The CDR3 DNA follows: TGTGCCAGCAGCGTAGTGGTTAGCGGGGAGAGCTACAATGAGCAGTTCTTC. The full variable domain, in which reference TRBV9 and TRBJ2-1 provide the parts outside the CDR3, is DSGVTQTPKHLITATGQRVTLRCSPRSGDLSVYWYQQSLDQGLQFLIQYYNGEERAKGNILERFSAQQFPDLHSELNLSSLELGDSALYFCASSVVVSGESYNEQFFGPGTRLTVL.

The CDR3 DNA reads as TGCGCCAGCAGCCAAGCGCCTAACTATGGCTACACCTTC. It yields the protein CASSQAPNYGYTF. The rearrangement joins TRBV4-3 to TRBJ1-2; D not certain. The CDR3 extends over 13 amino acids. V shed 1 base and J shed 0 bases, with 3 bases lying between them. Germline lookup yields CDR1 LGHNA and CDR2 YSLEER.

This clone has only a few counts. The J gene is TRBJ2-7, the V gene TRBV11-1; 10 nucleotides agree with TRBD1. V lost 3 bases and J lost 3; bases outside the gene matches: 5. Germline CDR1 and CDR2: SGHAT and FQDESV (reference sequence). The CDR3 is 15 amino acids. In DNA, the CDR3 is TGTGCCAGCAGCTTGGGGGGACAGGGGTACTACGAGCAGTACTTC. Its protein is CASSLGGQGYYEQYF.

In DNA, the CDR3 is TGTGCCAGCAGCGGATCAGGGTCTTCTTTTGGAGCTTTCTTT. Its protein product is CASSGSGSSFGAFF. The chain has TRBV9 and TRBJ1-1; perhaps TRBD1 as D (5 bases). Germline CDR1 SGDLS, CDR2 YYNGEE. Trimming took off 3 bases at V and 10 bases at J, with 19 bases between the two ends. This CDR3 is built from 14 residues.

The chain recombines TRBV5-1 with TRBJ2-7, with D possibly matching TRBD2 (6 bases). CDR1 SGHRS and CDR2 YFSETQ come from the germline V gene. The CDR3 consists of 12 residues. The V gene lost 5 bases and the J gene lost 3 bases, with 9 bases spanning the gap. CDR3 bases: TGCGCCAGCAGTAGCGGCAGCTACGAGCAGTACTTC. Protein sequence: CASSSGSYEQYF.

This chain joins TRBV23-1 and TRBJ2-5, with TRBD1 matching over 10 bases. TRBV23-1 is an ORF; its function is uncertain. V gave up 8 bases and J gave up 4 bases; unmatched junction bases: 7. This CDR3 region has 14 residues. The CDR3, as DNA: TGCGCCAGCTCTCCTCGGGACAGGGGAGAGACCCAGTACTTC. This encodes CASSPRDRGETQYF.

The V and J genes are TRBV15 and TRBJ1-5, with D perhaps matching TRBD1 (6 bases). The ends were cut back, 0 bases at V and 0 bases at J, with 9 bases in the middle. Germline CDR1 and CDR2: LNHNV and YYDKDF (reference sequence). The CDR3 runs 16 residues. CDR3 sequence (DNA): TGTGCCACCAGCAGAGATGGGGGGGCTAGCAATCAGCCCCAGCATTTT. Its translation is CATSRDGGASNQPQHF.

About this clone: This sample includes further DNA sequences coding for the same CDR3. CDR3 DNA sequence: TGTGCCAGCGGCCCTGGGACAGGGTACGAGCAGTACTTC. Its translation: CASGPGTGYEQYF. The rearrangement uses TRBV27 and TRBJ2-7; TRBD1 agrees at 9 bases. J lost 4 bases, V lost 8 bases, and 6 bases had no gene match. The CDR3 consists of 13 residues. Germline-derived CDR1 and CDR2 are MNHEY and SMNVEV (reference sequence).